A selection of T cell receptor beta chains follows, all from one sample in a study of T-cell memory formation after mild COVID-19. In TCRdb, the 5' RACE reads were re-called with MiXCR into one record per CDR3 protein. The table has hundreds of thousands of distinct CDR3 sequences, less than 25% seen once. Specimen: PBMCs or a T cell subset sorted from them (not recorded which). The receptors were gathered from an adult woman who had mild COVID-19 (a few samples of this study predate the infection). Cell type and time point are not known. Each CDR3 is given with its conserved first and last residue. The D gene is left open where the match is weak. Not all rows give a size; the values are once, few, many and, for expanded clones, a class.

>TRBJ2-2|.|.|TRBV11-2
CASIPIRGATGELFF
TGTGCCAGCATCCCTATAAGGGGGGCGACCGGGGAGCTGTTTTTT
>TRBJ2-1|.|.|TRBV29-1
CSLSGGAYNEQFF
TGCAGCCTGTCGGGGGGCGCATACAATGAGCAGTTCTTC
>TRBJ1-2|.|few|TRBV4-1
CASRHPGERYGYTF
TGCGCCAGCCGCCATCCCGGGGAGCGCTATGGCTACACCTTC
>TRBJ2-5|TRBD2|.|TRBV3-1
CASSSTSGRRETQYF
TGTGCCAGCAGCTCCACTAGCGGGAGGCGAGAGACCCAGTACTTC
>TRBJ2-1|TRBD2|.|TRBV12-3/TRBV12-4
CASSPGLAAIYNEQFF
TGTGCCAGCAGTCCAGGACTAGCGGCGATCTACAATGAGCAGTTCTTC
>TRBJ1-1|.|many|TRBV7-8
CASSLGGWIPADTEAFF
TGTGCCAGCAGCTTAGGGGGGTGGATCCCGGCGGACACTGAAGCTTTCTTT
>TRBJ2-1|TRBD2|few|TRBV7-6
CASSLLGRTGTSGSNEQFF
TGTGCCAGCAGCTTATTGGGAAGGACCGGGACTAGCGGTTCCAATGAGCAGTTCTTC
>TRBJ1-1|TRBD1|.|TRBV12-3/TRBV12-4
CASSQGESEAFF
TGTGCCAGCAGCCAGGGGGAGTCTGAAGCTTTCTTT
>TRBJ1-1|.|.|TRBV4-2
CASSQDTGLRGAFF
TGTGCCAGCAGCCAAGATACCGGACTTCGGGGCGCTTTCTTT
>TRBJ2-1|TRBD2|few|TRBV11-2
CASRRTSGSSNNEQFF
TGTGCCAGCAGACGCACTAGCGGGAGTTCCAACAATGAGCAGTTCTTC
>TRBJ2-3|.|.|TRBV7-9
CASRLGQGLATQYF
TGTGCCAGCCGGCTCGGGCAGGGGTTAGCAACGCAGTATTTT
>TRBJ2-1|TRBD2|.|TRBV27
CASSQTSGSPDNEQFF
TGTGCCAGCAGCCAAACTAGCGGGAGCCCCGACAATGAGCAGTTCTTC